This note documents a single T cell receptor beta chain sequence. Its antigen remains unidentified. This CDR3 has 12 residues. The sample belongs to a study of shared clonotypes between healthy human individuals. Findings of the study overall: A generally larger estimated richness was seen in naive subsets than in memory subsets.

Memory CD4+ cells were the fraction left after CD45RA+ naive selection. The assay used deep level. Per the authors' pipeline: Filtering was not the same, since immunoSEQ gave junction-only sequences without quality scores. The assay was immunoSEQ multiplex PCR, and TCRdb's table has in-frame clones only and misses some. V and J calls and clone size are given by that table; D and trimming were obtained from the DNA. The sample shows under 750,000 clones, just under 75% of them seen only once. The chain combines TRBV21-1 with TRBJ2-3. TRBV21-1 has pseudogene status. Sequenced sample: memory CD4+ T cells sorted from blood. The subset: CD45RA-negative fraction. The receptor was isolated from a woman younger than 45 in good health. For the CDR3, the DNA is TGTGCCAGCAGCAAAGTACCAGATACGCAGTATTTT. Its translation: CASSKVPDTQYF.